These 5 T cell receptor beta chains came from one sample sequenced in a study of OX40 agonist ivuxolimab in advanced cancers. The method was immunoSEQ multiplex PCR; TCRdb's version includes in-frame clones alone and lacks a portion of them. The repertoire holds roughly 26,000 clones, roughly 86% seen once, with 22% in the top ten. The specimen was CD4+ or CD8+ T cells sorted from blood, collected in a trial of the OX40 agonist ivuxolimab. Receptor source: an adult with an advanced solid tumor such as melanoma, head and neck, liver or kidney cancer.

J is TRBJ2-2 and V is TRBV10-2; TRBD2 agrees at 8 bases. The CDR3 extends over 14 amino acids. Germline V gives CDR1 WSHSY, CDR2 SAAADI. The J segment lost 1 base and the V segment lost 10 bases, leaving 5 bases of the junction unmatched. The DNA of the CDR3 is TGCGCCACCCCGGGACTAGGGAACACCGGGGAGCTGTTTTTT. Protein sequence: CATPGLGNTGELFF.

The chain carries TRBV4-1 and TRBJ1-1, with a tentative D call TRBD1 (5 bases). Between the trimmed V and J ends, which lost 1 base and 5 bases, there was a span of 20 bases. The CDR3 is 17 residues long. The germline gives CDR1 MGHRA, CDR2 YSYEKL. CDR3 residues: CASSQGPGGRVRTEAFF. The CDR3 nucleotides read TGCGCCAGCAGCCAAGGACCTGGGGGAAGAGTTCGGACTGAAGCTTTCTTT.

This clone was observed a few times. The chain uses TRBV27 and TRBJ2-1; tentative D call: TRBD2 (6 bases). Per germline, CDR1 MNHEY and CDR2 SMNVEV (reference sequence). V was shortened by 4 bases and J by 5 bases, with 24 bases between the two germline ends. CDR3 size: 18 residues. The CDR3 nucleotides read TGTGCCAGCAGTTCAAACCTTTTAGTGGGCGGGACCCACAATGAGCAGTTCTTC. It translates to CASSSNLLVGGTHNEQFF.

The rearrangement links TRBV29-1 to TRBJ2-7; 10 bases align to TRBD1. Germline V gene data show CDR1 as SQVTM and CDR2 as ANQGSEA. The CDR3 consists of 14 residues. Germline trimming cut 7 bases from V and 0 bases from J; bases unmatched to any gene: 6. The CDR3 DNA reads TGCAGCGCCGACGGGACAGGGGACTCCTACGAGCAGTACTTC. As protein: CSADGTGDSYEQYF.

This chain uses TRBV6-5 with TRBJ1-3; D uncertain. This CDR3 comprises 15 residues. The V end was cut by 0 bases, the J end by 0 bases, with 6 bases between. The V gene's germline CDR1 is MNHEY and CDR2 SVGAGI. The CDR3 spells CASSYSESSGNTIYF. The CDR3 DNA is TGTGCCAGCAGTTACTCTGAGTCCTCTGGAAACACCATATATTTT.